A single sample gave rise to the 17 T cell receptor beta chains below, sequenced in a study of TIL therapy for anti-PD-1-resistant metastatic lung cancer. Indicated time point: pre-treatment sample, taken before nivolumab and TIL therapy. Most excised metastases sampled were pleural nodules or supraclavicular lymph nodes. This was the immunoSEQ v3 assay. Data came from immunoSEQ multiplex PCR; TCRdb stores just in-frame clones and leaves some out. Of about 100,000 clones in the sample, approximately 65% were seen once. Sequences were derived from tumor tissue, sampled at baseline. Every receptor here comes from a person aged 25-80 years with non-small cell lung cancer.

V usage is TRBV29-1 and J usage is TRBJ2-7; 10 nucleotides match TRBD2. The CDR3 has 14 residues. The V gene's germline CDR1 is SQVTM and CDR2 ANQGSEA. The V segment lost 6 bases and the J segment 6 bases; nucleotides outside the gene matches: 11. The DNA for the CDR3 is TGCAGCGTCGCCGGGACTAGCGCCGGGTTCGAGCAGTACTTC. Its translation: CSVAGTSAGFEQYF.

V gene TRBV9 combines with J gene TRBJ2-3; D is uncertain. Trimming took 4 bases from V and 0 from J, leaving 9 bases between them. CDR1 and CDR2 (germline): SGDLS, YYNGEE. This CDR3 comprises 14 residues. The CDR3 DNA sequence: TGTGCCAGCAGCAGGGTGGGGAGCACAGATACGCAGTATTTT. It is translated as CASSRVGSTDTQYF.

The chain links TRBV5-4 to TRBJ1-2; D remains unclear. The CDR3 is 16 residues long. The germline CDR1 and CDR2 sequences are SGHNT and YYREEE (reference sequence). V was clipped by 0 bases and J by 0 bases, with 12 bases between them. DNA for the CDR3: TGTGCCAGCAGCTTGGGGTCAGTGAGAGCTAACTATGGCTACACCTTC. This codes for CASSLGSVRANYGYTF.

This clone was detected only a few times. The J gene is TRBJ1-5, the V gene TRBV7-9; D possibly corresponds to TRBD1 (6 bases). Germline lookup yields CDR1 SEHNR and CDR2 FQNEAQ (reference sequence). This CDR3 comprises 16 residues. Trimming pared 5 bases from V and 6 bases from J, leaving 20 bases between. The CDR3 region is CASSGHREVSGQPQHF. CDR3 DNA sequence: TGTGCCAGCAGCGGACACAGGGAGGTGTCGGGTCAGCCCCAGCATTTT.

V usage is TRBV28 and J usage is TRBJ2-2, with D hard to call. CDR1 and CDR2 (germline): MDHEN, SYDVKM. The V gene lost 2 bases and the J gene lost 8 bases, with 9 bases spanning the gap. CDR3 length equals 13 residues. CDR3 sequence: CASSLDVLGELFF. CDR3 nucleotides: TGTGCCAGCAGTTTAGATGTCTTGGGGGAGCTGTTTTTT.

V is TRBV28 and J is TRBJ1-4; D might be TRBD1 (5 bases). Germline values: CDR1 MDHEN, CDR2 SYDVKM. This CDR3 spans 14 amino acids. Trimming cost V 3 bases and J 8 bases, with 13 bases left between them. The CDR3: CASSFGGLWEKLFF. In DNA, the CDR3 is TGTGCCAGCAGTTTTGGGGGTTTATGGGAAAAACTGTTTTTT.

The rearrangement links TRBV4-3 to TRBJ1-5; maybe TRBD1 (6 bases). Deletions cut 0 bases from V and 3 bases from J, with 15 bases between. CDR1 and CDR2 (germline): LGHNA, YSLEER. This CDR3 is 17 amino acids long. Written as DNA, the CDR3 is TGCGCCAGCAGCCAAGATTGGGGAGGGGGGAACAATCAGCCCCAGCATTTT. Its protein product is CASSQDWGGGNNQPQHF.

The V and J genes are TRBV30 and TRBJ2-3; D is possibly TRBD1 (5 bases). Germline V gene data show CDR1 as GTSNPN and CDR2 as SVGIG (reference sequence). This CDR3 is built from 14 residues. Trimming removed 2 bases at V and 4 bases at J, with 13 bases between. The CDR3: CAWSRTSPADTQYF. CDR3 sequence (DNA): TGTGCCTGGAGTCGGACATCCCCGGCAGATACGCAGTATTTT.

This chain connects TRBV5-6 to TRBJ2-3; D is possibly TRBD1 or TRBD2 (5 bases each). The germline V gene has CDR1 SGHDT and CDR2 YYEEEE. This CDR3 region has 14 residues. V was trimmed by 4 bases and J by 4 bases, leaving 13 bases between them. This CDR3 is CASSPSGSPDTQYF. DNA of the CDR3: TGTGCCAGCAGCCCCTCAGGGAGCCCAGATACGCAGTATTTT.

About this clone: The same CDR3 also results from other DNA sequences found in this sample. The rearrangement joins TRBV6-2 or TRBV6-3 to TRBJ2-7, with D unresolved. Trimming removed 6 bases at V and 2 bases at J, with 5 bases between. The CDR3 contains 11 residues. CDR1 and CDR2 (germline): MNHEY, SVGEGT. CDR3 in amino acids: CASSPAYEQYF. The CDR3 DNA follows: TGTGCCAGCAGCCCGGCCTACGAGCAGTACTTC.

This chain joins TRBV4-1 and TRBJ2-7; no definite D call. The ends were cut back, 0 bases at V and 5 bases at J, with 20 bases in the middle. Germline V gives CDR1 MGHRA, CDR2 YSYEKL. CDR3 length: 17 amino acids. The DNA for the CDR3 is TGCGCCAGCAGCCAAGATGGCAGCTACCAACTTTTGGACGAGCAGTACTTC. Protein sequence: CASSQDGSYQLLDEQYF.

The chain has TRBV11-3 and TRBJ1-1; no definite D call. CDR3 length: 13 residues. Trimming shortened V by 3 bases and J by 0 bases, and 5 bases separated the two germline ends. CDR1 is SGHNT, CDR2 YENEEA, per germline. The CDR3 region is CASSLGLNTEAFF. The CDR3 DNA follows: TGTGCCAGCAGCTTGGGGTTGAACACTGAAGCTTTCTTT.

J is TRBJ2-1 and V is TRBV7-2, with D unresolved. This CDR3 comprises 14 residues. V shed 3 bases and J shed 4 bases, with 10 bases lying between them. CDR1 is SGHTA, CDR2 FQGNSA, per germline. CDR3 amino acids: CASSFGTEYNEQFF. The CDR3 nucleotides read TGTGCCAGCAGCTTTGGCACGGAGTACAATGAGCAGTTCTTC.

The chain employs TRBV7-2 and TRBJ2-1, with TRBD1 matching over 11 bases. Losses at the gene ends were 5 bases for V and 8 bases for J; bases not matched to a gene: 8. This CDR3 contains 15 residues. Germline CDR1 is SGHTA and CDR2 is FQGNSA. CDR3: CASSLSGTGGYEQFF. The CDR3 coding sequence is TGTGCCAGCAGCCTATCCGGGACAGGGGGTTATGAGCAGTTCTTC.

This chain's CDR3 is CASSRGRDNLYEQYF. CDR3 nucleotide sequence: TGTGCCAGCTCCCGGGGCAGGGATAATCTCTACGAGCAGTACTTC. The chain uses TRBV6-5 and TRBJ2-7; D tentatively reads TRBD1 or TRBD2 (5 bases each). The CDR3 has 15 amino acids. Germline loops: CDR1 MNHEY, CDR2 SVGAGI. V dropped 8 bases and J dropped 3 bases, with 20 bases sitting between them.

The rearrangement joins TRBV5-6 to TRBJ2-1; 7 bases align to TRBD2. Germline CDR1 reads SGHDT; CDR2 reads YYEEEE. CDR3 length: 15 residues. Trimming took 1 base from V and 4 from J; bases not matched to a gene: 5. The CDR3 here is CASSLNVGGYNEQFF. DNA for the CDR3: TGTGCCAGCAGCTTGAATGTGGGGGGGTACAATGAGCAGTTCTTC.

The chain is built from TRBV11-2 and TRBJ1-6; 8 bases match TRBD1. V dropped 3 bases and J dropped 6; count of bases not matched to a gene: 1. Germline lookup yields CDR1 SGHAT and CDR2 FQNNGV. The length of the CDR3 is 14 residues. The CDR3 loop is CASSLTGVNSPLHF. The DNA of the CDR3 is TGTGCCAGCAGCTTGACAGGGGTTAATTCACCCCTCCACTTT.